The clone carrying this T cell receptor beta chain appeared a few times. The data derive from a study of identical twins. The V gene's germline CDR1 is SGHRS and CDR2 YFSETQ. The CDR3 contains 17 residues. J gave up 0 bases and V 1 base, and 8 bases lay outside the gene matches. TCRdb recomputed calls from the 5' RACE reads with MiXCR, one row per CDR3 protein. The sample yields roughly 260,000 distinct CDR3 sequences, over 12% seen once. This clonotype was obtained from a woman between 18 and 29 years old in good health. The rearrangement links TRBV5-1 to TRBJ2-7; 9 positions match TRBD2. The source material was memory (CD45RO+) T cells sorted from blood. The CDR3 region has the DNA TGCGCCAGCAGCTTGCTAGGACTAGCGCCACTCTCCTACGAGCAGTACTTC. Translated: CASSLLGLAPLSYEQYF.